The clone carrying this TCR beta chain was seen a few times. The sample belongs to a study of blood T cell repertoires in COVID-19. Study overall: The analysed material was cDNA or gDNA that came from T cells, B-cell-depleted T cells, or PBMCs.

Here immunoSEQ multiplex PCR was the method, and the copy in TCRdb shows in-frame clones only, minus some. The sample gives about 130,000 clones, roughly 88% of which show up once; roughly 1.2% is in the top ten. Germline CDR1 and CDR2: DFQATT and SNEGSKA (reference sequence). Trimming took 3 bases from V and 0 from J, leaving 11 bases between them. The CDR3 runs 14 residues. The chain uses TRBV20-1 and TRBJ1-1, with D possibly matching TRBD1 (5 bases). The source material was peripheral blood. The TCR was taken from a woman over 75 with acute or convalescent COVID-19. CDR3 in amino acids: CSASLPGLNTEAFF. The DNA of the CDR3 is TGCAGTGCTAGTCTACCAGGGTTGAACACTGAAGCTTTCTTT.